This T cell receptor (beta chain) was captured in a study of blood T cell repertoires in COVID-19 (dated by TCRdb to 2020 to 2022). Regarding the research as a whole: Samples covering the acute and convalescent phases of COVID-19 were provided by collaborators in the United States, Italy and Spain. Samples were obtained from the ongoing ImmuneRACE study (first 160 participants) and from over 1,000 subjects provided by 6 global collaborators. The material from the prospective study consisted of cDNA or gDNA derived from T cells, B-cell-depleted T cells, or PBMCs. Where available, HLA class I and class II types were obtained from metadata supplied by the sample provider rather than from assay-based typing. Nearly every sample came with metadata listing a de-identified subject ID, COVID-19 status, age in years and sex. The repertoires were released in a freely available public database intended as a resource for research on the immune response to SARS-CoV-2. Subjects who had been exposed to COVID-19, were actively infected with it, or had recovered from it provided the deeply sampled blood TCRbeta repertoires that made up the dataset.

The research as a whole found: Clinical and demographic metadata were provided uncurated, with the amount varying by source and participant.

About this clone: The antigen it recognizes is unknown. Base qualities were left out, and no much larger clone turns up one base away.

In the prospective study, participants were about 18 to 95 years old, resided in about two dozen geographic areas of the United States, and were enrolled through a virtual design. In the prospective study, participants were assigned to cohorts based on the clinical history participants reported in a screening survey and a study questionnaire. For ImmuneRACE Cohort 3, a participant was defined as recovered based on two consecutive negative NP/OP PCR tests, clearance by a healthcare professional, or resolution of symptoms. In the prospective study, whole blood, serum and a nasopharyngeal or oropharyngeal swab were collected from each participant by mobile phlebotomists. Additional blood draws and questionnaires over an approximately 2-month period could optionally be provided by prospective study participants. Before DNA extraction, blood samples from the prospective study were shipped at room temperature or frozen.

Ends trimmed: V by 5 bases, J by 7 bases; bases unmatched to a gene: 5. The CDR3 measures 13 amino acids from cysteine to phenylalanine. Kept here is only the CDR3 DNA, which spans 39 bases and is read in frame from base 1. The germline V gene encodes CDR1 LNHDA and CDR2 SQIVND (reference sequence). TCRbeta CDR3 regions were amplified from genomic DNA using the immunoSEQ Assay, a bias-controlled multiplex PCR. The authors processed their data as follows. Nucleated cell counts per sample were estimated from amplification of reference gene primers within the assay. Sequence reads were collapsed and filtered to measure the absolute abundance of every unique TCRbeta CDR3 rearrangement. For each sample, productive Simpson clonality was calculated as the square root of Simpson's diversity index over productive rearrangements. This is the immuneACCESS table as TCRdb keeps it, with only in-frame sequences that have V and J called. A part of the clones is gone; compared with another copy, unresolved V genes explain less than half, and the rest is unexplained. V, J and clone size are those of that table, while D and trimming were read from the DNA. In all, the sample holds around 200,000 clones, and roughly 84% of those were seen once. The ten largest clones represent under 4% of the sample.

The receptor was isolated from a woman in her thirties who had recovered from COVID-19. The receptor chain draws on TRBV19 and TRBJ1-5, with 7 bases matching TRBD1. Sequenced input: PBMCs or T cells enriched from blood (not recorded which). CDR3 region: CASSATGPQPQHF. The DNA sequence reads TGTGCCAGTAGTGCGACAGGGCCCCAGCCCCAGCATTTT.